This T cell receptor beta chain emerged from a study of graft-versus-host responses after intestinal transplantation. On the study more broadly: Every recipient underwent anti-thymocyte globulin induction, then tacrolimus and steroids for two to four years. Study-wide points: Individuals who had graft-donor T cell macrochimerism had allografts that showed high graft-versus-host to host-versus-graft clonal ratios. The highest levels of circulating GvH clones went along with early declines in HvG clones after transplant.

TCRdb's table, derived via immunoSEQ multiplex PCR, lists solely in-frame clones and lacks some. This repertoire shows about 93,000 clones, roughly four fifths found once; its top ten account for more than 0.8%. Turning to this clone: Antigen: not known.

CDR1 MNHNY and CDR2 SVGAGI come from the germline V gene (reference sequence). Trimming pared 6 bases from V and 4 bases from J, leaving 12 bases between. The CDR3 spans 13 residues. The input for sequencing was unstimulated CD4+ T cells sorted from spleen or lymph node cells, taken before intestinal transplant. The chain has TRBV6-6 and TRBJ1-2, with D perhaps matching TRBD1 (6 bases). The source is a human donor who received an intestinal transplant. CDR3 region: CASSPPTGYGYTF. In DNA, the CDR3 is TGTGCCAGCAGCCCCCCGACAGGCTATGGCTACACCTTC.